This passage covers 27 T cell receptor beta chains from one sample sequenced in a study of blood T cell repertoires in COVID-19. Some clones are missing from TCRdb's copy, which holds only in-frame ones; the method was immunoSEQ multiplex PCR. This table holds roughly 76,000 clones, 75% to 90% found once. The material sequenced was PBMCs or T cells enriched from blood (not recorded which). These receptors were collected from a woman aged 45-65 years with acute COVID-19.

The V gene is TRBV2, the J gene TRBJ2-7; 8 nucleotides agree with TRBD2. This CDR3 contains 16 residues. Germline CDR1 SNHLY, CDR2 FYNNEI. V shed 2 bases and J 0 bases; nucleotides not matched to a gene: 6. CDR3 nucleotide sequence: TGTGCCAGCAGTGAATTATATAGCGGGGTCTCCTACGAGCAGTACTTC. Its protein product is CASSELYSGVSYEQYF. Complete variable domain (other parts from reference TRBV2 and TRBJ2-7): EPEVTQTPSHQVTQMGQEVILRCVPISNHLYFYWYRQILGQKVEFLVSFYNNEISEKSEIFDDQFSVERPDGSNFTLKIRSTKLEDSAMYFCASSELYSGVSYEQYFGPGTRLTVT.

The chain has TRBV19 and TRBJ1-5, with D possibly matching TRBD1 (5 bases). The CDR3 runs 16 residues. Germline lookup yields CDR1 LNHDA and CDR2 SQIVND (reference sequence). With 6 bases removed from V and 7 bases from J, the gap between germline ends came to 22 bases. CDR3 DNA: TGTGCCAGTAGCCTCCTTGGGGGGGGTCTTGGCCAGCCCCAGCATTTT. Translation gives CASSLLGGGLGQPQHF.

V and J are TRBV11-2 and TRBJ2-1; D ambiguous. The ends were cut back, 5 bases at V and 3 bases at J, with 14 bases in the middle. The CDR3 runs 15 residues. Germline values: CDR1 SGHAT, CDR2 FQNNGV. This CDR3 reads CASSPPPRFYNEQFF. The DNA for the CDR3 is TGTGCCAGCAGCCCACCCCCGAGGTTCTACAATGAGCAGTTCTTC.

The chain employs TRBV6-5 and TRBJ1-4; tentatively, D is TRBD1 (6 bases). CDR3 size: 14 residues. Looked up from germline, CDR1 is MNHEY and CDR2 is SVGAGI. Trimming shortened V by 5 bases and J by 8 bases, and 15 bases separated the two germline ends. The CDR3 loop reads CASSNRQDTEKLFF. As DNA, the CDR3 is TGTGCCAGCAGTAACCGACAGGACACCGAAAAACTGTTTTTT.

Remarks on this clone: This sample also contains other DNA sequences that code for the same CDR3. This rearrangement joins TRBV19 to TRBJ1-5, with 7 bases fitting TRBD1. J lost 1 base, V lost 6 bases, and 6 bases had no gene match. The CDR3 loop spans 15 amino acids. CDR1 LNHDA and CDR2 SQIVND come from the germline V gene (reference sequence). This chain's CDR3 is CASSSGTASNQPQHF. The DNA of the CDR3 is TGTGCCAGTAGCTCGGGGACAGCCAGCAATCAGCCCCAGCATTTT.

J is TRBJ1-3 and V is TRBV7-2; D unresolved. There are 13 residues in the CDR3. Trimming removed 6 bases from V and 4 bases from J, with 10 bases in between. The germline CDR1 and CDR2 sequences are SGHTA and FQGNSA. The CDR3 here is CASRGSVGNTIYF. CDR3 coding DNA: TGTGCCAGCAGAGGGAGCGTGGGAAACACCATATATTTT.

The rearrangement uses TRBV4-1 and TRBJ2-7; 13 bases map to TRBD2. This CDR3 is built from 17 residues. The V gene's germline CDR1 is MGHRA and CDR2 YSYEKL. Trimming cost V 1 base and J 4 bases; bases outside gene matches: 7. The CDR3 is CASSQVLGLAGEYEQYF. In nucleotides, the CDR3 is TGCGCCAGCAGCCAAGTTCTTGGACTAGCGGGAGAATACGAGCAGTACTTC.

This chain connects TRBV7-9 to TRBJ2-5; 11 bases align to TRBD2. Germline V CDR1 and CDR2: SEHNR, FQNEAQ (reference sequence). V dropped 4 bases and J dropped 9; count of bases not matched to a gene: 7. CDR3 length equals 14 residues. The CDR3 region is CASSSTSGSPSQYF. For the CDR3, the DNA is TGTGCCAGCAGCTCCACTAGCGGGAGCCCATCCCAGTACTTC.

The V gene is TRBV2, the J gene TRBJ1-2; D is uncertain. The CDR3 contains 12 residues. Germline V gene data show CDR1 as SNHLY and CDR2 as FYNNEI. Trimming pared 4 bases from V and 6 bases from J, leaving 9 bases between. In nucleotides, the CDR3 is TGTGCCAGCAGTGTATCTCGGGATGGCTACACCTTC. Its protein is CASSVSRDGYTF.

About this clone: The same CDR3 is also encoded by other DNA sequences in this sample. The chain is built from TRBV24-1 and TRBJ1-2; TRBD1 matches at 7 bases. V was clipped by 10 bases and J by 11 bases; unmatched bases: 15. The V gene's germline CDR1 is KGHDR and CDR2 SFDVKD. There are 13 residues in the CDR3. The CDR3 is CATQGQGGGGYTF. The CDR3 DNA reads TGTGCCACTCAAGGCCAGGGGGGAGGTGGTTACACCTTC.

The chain recombines TRBV5-5 with TRBJ1-2, with 8 bases aligning to TRBD1. This CDR3 is 16 amino acids long. Unmatched junction bases numbered 11, after V lost 3 bases and J lost 4 bases. Germline V gene sequence: CDR1 SGHKS, CDR2 YYEKEE (reference sequence). As DNA, the CDR3 is TGTGCCAGCAGCTCGGGACAGGCGAACAAGGCCTATGGCTACACCTTC. This sequence encodes CASSSGQANKAYGYTF.

CDR3 loop: CATSDTGQGAEETQYF. The CDR3 DNA reads as TGTGCCACCAGTGACACGGGACAGGGGGCCGAAGAGACCCAGTACTTC. This chain connects TRBV24-1 to TRBJ2-5, with 12 bases fitting TRBD1. V shed 4 bases and J 3 bases; nucleotides not matched to a gene: 5. Germline lookup yields CDR1 KGHDR and CDR2 SFDVKD. The CDR3 extends over 16 amino acids.

This chain joins TRBV5-4 and TRBJ1-3; D gene uncertain. The CDR3 has 14 amino acids. Germline lookup yields CDR1 SGHNT and CDR2 YYREEE (reference sequence). V was shortened by 0 bases and J by 4 bases, with 8 bases between the two germline ends. The CDR3 is CASSLDVEGNTIYF. The CDR3, as DNA: TGTGCCAGCAGCTTGGACGTAGAAGGAAACACCATATATTTT.

The chain is built from TRBV5-1 and TRBJ2-5; 12 bases are a match to TRBD1. After removal of 4 bases from V and 0 bases from J, the junction contained 4 bases not matched to a gene. Germline CDR1 SGHRS, CDR2 YFSETQ. CDR3 length equals 16 residues. The CDR3 here is CASSPGTGGYQETQYF. CDR3 nucleotides: TGCGCCAGCAGCCCCGGGACAGGGGGCTACCAAGAGACCCAGTACTTC.

The chain couples TRBV2 to TRBJ1-2; D is ambiguous. Germline V lookup: CDR1 SNHLY, CDR2 FYNNEI. Trimming took 9 bases from V and 0 from J, leaving 11 bases between them. The CDR3 covers 13 residues. CDR3 nucleotide sequence: TGTGCCAGTAAGGAGTCGGCTAACTATGGCTACACCTTC. As protein: CASKESANYGYTF.

The J gene is TRBJ2-3, the V gene TRBV29-1; weak D call: TRBD2 (6 bases). CDR1 and CDR2 from the germline V gene are SQVTM and ANQGSEA. CDR3 length: 12 amino acids. Trimming removed 7 bases at V and 5 bases at J, with 13 bases between. CDR3 in DNA: TGCAGCGCCGCCGTAGCGGAAGATACGCAGTATTTT. It encodes CSAAVAEDTQYF.

V and J are TRBV5-1 and TRBJ2-2, with D perhaps matching TRBD1 (6 bases). Trimming stripped 4 bases from V and 0 bases from J, with 10 bases between. The germline gives CDR1 SGHRS, CDR2 YFSETQ. The CDR3 is made up of 15 amino acids. CDR3 nucleotide sequence: TGCGCCAGCAGCCGGTGGACAGCGAACACCGGGGAGCTGTTTTTT. It encodes CASSRWTANTGELFF.

This chain links TRBV27 with TRBJ2-7; 8 nucleotides agree with TRBD1. The CDR3 consists of 15 residues. With 6 bases clipped from V and 0 bases from J, the junction kept 7 bases outside the gene matches. The germline V gene has CDR1 MNHEY and CDR2 SMNVEV (reference sequence). The DNA of the CDR3 is TGTGCCAGCAGATCCACAGGGGGGAGCTCCTACGAGCAGTACTTC. This codes for CASRSTGGSSYEQYF.

This chain links TRBV5-1 with TRBJ1-1, with 8 bases lining up with TRBD1. J was trimmed by 4 bases and V by 4 bases; bases with no gene match: 3. The CDR3 is 13 residues long. Per germline, CDR1 SGHRS and CDR2 YFSETQ. CDR3 region: CASSRTGGTEAFF. CDR3 DNA: TGCGCCAGCAGCCGTACAGGGGGCACTGAAGCTTTCTTT.

The chain combines TRBV11-1 with TRBJ2-1; possibly TRBD2 for D (5 bases). The germline V gene encodes CDR1 SGHAT and CDR2 FQDESV (reference sequence). The CDR3 has 14 amino acids. The ends were cut back, 3 bases at V and 10 bases at J, with 16 bases in the middle. In DNA, the CDR3 is TGTGCCAGCAGCTTTGAGGGAACAGAGCGCGAGCAGTTCTTC. This translates into CASSFEGTEREQFF.

This chain links TRBV28 with TRBJ1-5, with a possible D match to TRBD1 (5 bases). There are 15 residues in the CDR3. Trimming took off 6 bases at V and 0 bases at J, with 12 bases between the two ends. Germline V gene data show CDR1 as MDHEN and CDR2 as SYDVKM. In nucleotides, the CDR3 is TGTGCCAGCAGAAGGACACTATATAGCAATCAGCCCCAGCATTTT. This codes for CASRRTLYSNQPQHF.

V and J are TRBV2 and TRBJ1-2; D gene ambiguous. Germline V CDR1 and CDR2: SNHLY, FYNNEI. CDR3 length equals 13 residues. Trimming took off 2 bases at V and 8 bases at J, with 12 bases between the two ends. As DNA, the CDR3 is TGTGCCAGCAGTGAATTGCAGGCTTACGGCTACACCTTC. Its translation: CASSELQAYGYTF. The variable domain in full, with the rest retrieved from reference TRBV2 and TRBJ1-2, is EPEVTQTPSHQVTQMGQEVILRCVPISNHLYFYWYRQILGQKVEFLVSFYNNEISEKSEIFDDQFSVERPDGSNFTLKIRSTKLEDSAMYFCASSELQAYGYTFGSGTRLTVV.

This clone was detected a few times. CDR3 sequence (DNA): TGTGCCAGCAGTCAGGGGGCTGACTATGGCTACACCTTC. It codes for CASSQGADYGYTF. This sequence joins TRBV6-5 and TRBJ1-2, with TRBD1 identical over 8 bases. The trim removed 5 bases at V and 3 bases at J, leaving 2 bases unmatched. Germline CDR1 is MNHEY and CDR2 is SVGAGI. There are 13 residues in the CDR3.

This sequence joins TRBV11-3 and TRBJ2-7; 9 bases are a match to TRBD1. Germline CDR1 reads SGHNT; CDR2 reads YENEEA. CDR3 length: 13 amino acids. Trimming cost V 1 base and J 13 bases; bases outside gene matches: 8. In DNA, the CDR3 is TGTGCCAGCAGCTTAGTCTACAGGGGGCACATCTACTTC. Encoded protein: CASSLVYRGHIYF.

This clone was counted once. The rearrangement uses TRBV19 and TRBJ2-1; 10 positions match TRBD1. Germline values: CDR1 LNHDA, CDR2 SQIVND (reference sequence). The CDR3 is 15 amino acids. Trimming cost V 4 bases and J 3 bases; bases outside gene matches: 3. For the CDR3, the DNA is TGTGCCAGTAGTAGGGACAGGGGCCACTACAATGAGCAGTTCTTC. Its translation is CASSRDRGHYNEQFF.

The J gene is TRBJ1-1, the V gene TRBV7-9; no clear D gene. V lost 1 base to trimming and J lost 0 bases, with 6 bases between them. The germline CDR1 and CDR2 sequences are SEHNR and FQNEAQ (reference sequence). This CDR3 is built from 14 residues. The CDR3 DNA reads TGTGCCAGCAGCTTAGGCAGTATGAACACTGAAGCTTTCTTT. This codes for CASSLGSMNTEAFF.

The chain employs TRBV27 and TRBJ1-1, with D perhaps TRBD1 (6 bases). Deletions cut 8 bases from V and 0 bases from J, with 10 bases between. The V gene's germline CDR1 is MNHEY and CDR2 SMNVEV (reference sequence). This CDR3 spans 13 amino acids. Here the CDR3 reads CASQGSLNTEAFF. CDR3 nucleotides: TGTGCCAGCCAGGGGTCGCTGAACACTGAAGCTTTCTTT.